This paragraph reports one TCR beta chain. The sample originates from a study of blood T cell repertoires in COVID-19. Across the study: Sources were T cells, B-cell-depleted T cells, or PBMCs; the material itself was cDNA or gDNA.

Germline V CDR1 and CDR2: MDHEN, SYDVKM. The CDR3 loop spans 16 amino acids. V trimming: 5 bases; J trimming: 0 bases; junction bases outside the gene matches: 3. Authors' analysis steps: Reference gene primer amplification in the assay estimated nucleated cell counts. Profiling relied on immunoSEQ multiplex PCR, and the TCRdb table lists in-frame clones only, not all of them. V and J calls and clone size are copied from that table; D and trimming were computed from the DNA. The table has roughly 48,000 clones, about three quarters seen once. The sequenced sample was peripheral blood. The receptor was isolated from a human donor with active or convalescent COVID-19. The donor label of this sample is uncertain. This sequence joins TRBV28 and TRBJ2-3; the match to TRBD2 covers 12 bases. The CDR3 reads CASSPTSGGSTDTQYF. The CDR3 DNA reads TGTGCCAGCAGTCCTACTAGCGGGGGGAGCACAGATACGCAGTATTTT.